This is a list of T cell receptor beta chains from one sample in a study of T cell responses to AZD1222 COVID-19 vaccine. TCRdb's table, derived via immunoSEQ multiplex PCR, lists solely in-frame clones and lacks some. Among some 150,000 clones, approximately 88% were seen once, and the ten largest hold 5.4%. Sequences were derived from peripheral blood, sampled 28 days after the second dose of the MenACWY control vaccine. Receptor source: an adult who received the MenACWY meningococcal vaccine as a control. Both conserved end residues are part of each CDR3. A D gene is named only where the DNA matches it firmly. Size is stated for part of the rows, as once, few or many counts, or as a class when the clone is expanded.

size	D	length	V	J	DNA	CDR3
.	.	14	TRBV4-3	TRBJ1-2	TGCGCCAGCAGCCAAGATTCTCGGACCGACAGCCGCACCTTC	CASSQDSRTDSRTF
once	TRBD1	14	TRBV6-1	TRBJ1-2	TGTGCCAGCAGTGAATTAAACAGGGGGCGCGGCTACACCTTC	CASSELNRGRGYTF
.	.	16	TRBV6-2/TRBV6-3	TRBJ1-2	TGTGCCAGCAGTACGATCTCGGGCAGGGATGACTATGGCTACACCTTC	CASSTISGRDDYGYTF
.	.	15	TRBV7-9	TRBJ2-7	TGTGCCAGCAGCTTAGGCCAGCGGTTCTCCTACGAGCAGTACTTC	CASSLGQRFSYEQYF
.	.	12	TRBV10-3	TRBJ2-3	TGTGCCATCAGTGACGGTGGAGATACGCAGTATTTT	CAISDGGDTQYF
.	.	13	TRBV25-1	TRBJ2-3	TGTGCCAGCAGTGAATATAGCACAGATACGCAGTATTTT	CASSEYSTDTQYF
.	.	12	TRBV12-3/TRBV12-4	TRBJ1-1	TGTGCCAGCAGTTTGGCGGGGACTGAAGCTTTCTTT	CASSLAGTEAFF
.	.	14	TRBV7-9	TRBJ1-4	TGTGCCAGCAGCTTAGGGGGGAGCCCTGAAAAACTGTTTTTT	CASSLGGSPEKLFF
.	TRBD1	15	TRBV7-9	TRBJ1-1	TGTGCCAGCAGTTGGACAGGGAGTGGGAACACTGAAGCTTTCTTT	CASSWTGSGNTEAFF
.	TRBD1	16	TRBV6-5	TRBJ1-4	TGTGCCAGCAGTTACAAGGGGGCCAAGCCTAATGAAAAACTGTTTTTT	CASSYKGAKPNEKLFF
.	.	14	TRBV6-2/TRBV6-3	TRBJ2-7	TGTGCCAGCAGTAACCGTCTAAGTTCCTACGAGCAGTACTTC	CASSNRLSSYEQYF
.	TRBD2	15	TRBV19	TRBJ2-5	TGTGCCAGTAGCACTAGCGGGAGGGCCCGGGAGACCCAGTACTTC	CASSTSGRARETQYF
.	.	16	TRBV5-1	TRBJ1-3	TGCGCCAGCAGCTTGAGGACGTCCGGCTCTGGAAACACCATATATTTT	CASSLRTSGSGNTIYF
.	.	13	TRBV7-2	TRBJ2-3	TGTGCCAGCAGCTTAGCAGGCATAGATACGCAGTATTTT	CASSLAGIDTQYF
.	TRBD1	14	TRBV28	TRBJ1-1	TGTGCCAGCAGCAGAGACAGGGCGTTGGCTGAAGCTTTCTTT	CASSRDRALAEAFF
.	.	14	TRBV2	TRBJ1-1	TGTGCCAGCAGTTACCGGGGTAAGGACACTGAAGCTTTCTTT	CASSYRGKDTEAFF
once	.	14	TRBV18	TRBJ2-2	TGTGCCAGCTCACCTCCAGATGGGGCCGGGGAGCTGTTTTTT	CASSPPDGAGELFF
.	TRBD1	14	TRBV7-2	TRBJ2-7	TGTGCCAGCAAAGCGGGACAGGGTTCCTACGAGCAGTACTTC	CASKAGQGSYEQYF
.	.	14	TRBV4-1	TRBJ1-3	TGCGCCAGCAGCCAAATCGCCCAGGTTCCCACCATATATTTT	CASSQIAQVPTIYF
once	.	15	TRBV24-1	TRBJ1-5	TGTGCCACCAGCCGCGCGGACACCGGCAATCAGCCCCAGCATTTT	CATSRADTGNQPQHF
once	TRBD1	13	TRBV30	TRBJ1-2	TGTGCCTGGAGTGCCCGGACAGGGGATGGCTACACCTTC	CAWSARTGDGYTF
once	.	10	TRBV19	TRBJ2-7	TGTGCCACGGTCAAGCGCGAGCAGTACTTC	CATVKREQYF
once	TRBD1	13	TRBV2	TRBJ1-4	TGTGCCAGCAAAGGCAGGGGGAACGAAAAACTGTTTTTT	CASKGRGNEKLFF
.	TRBD1	17	TRBV19	TRBJ2-3	TGTGCCAGTAGTATAGGCTCAGGACAGGGGGCAACAGATACGCAGTATTTT	CASSIGSGQGATDTQYF
.	.	16	TRBV5-1	TRBJ2-2	TGCGCCAGCAGCTCTCAGCCGACAGCTAACACCGGGGAGCTGTTTTTT	CASSSQPTANTGELFF
.	.	14	TRBV9	TRBJ1-1	TGTGCCAGCAGCCGCGAGTTGGGCCACACTGAAGCTTTCTTT	CASSRELGHTEAFF
once	.	13	TRBV18	TRBJ2-7	TGTGCCAGCTCACCACAGGGGGACGGCGAGCAGTACTTC	CASSPQGDGEQYF
.	TRBD1	14	TRBV7-3	TRBJ1-1	TGTGCCAGCAGCTCAACAGGGGAGCACACTGAAGCTTTCTTT	CASSSTGEHTEAFF
.	.	15	TRBV9	TRBJ1-2	TGTGCCAGCAGCGCGACCGTACGCCTTAACTATGGCTACACCTTC	CASSATVRLNYGYTF
.	TRBD2	15	TRBV7-3	TRBJ2-5	TGTGCCAGCAGTTCGGCCGGGAGGGCCGGAGAGACCCAGTACTTC	CASSSAGRAGETQYF
.	TRBD1	13	TRBV5-4	TRBJ2-5	TGTGCCAGCAGACTGGGACAGGGGGAGACCCAGTACTTC	CASRLGQGETQYF
.	.	12	TRBV28	TRBJ2-7	TGTGCCAGCAGCCAGGACGGGGGCAGGCAGTACTTC	CASSQDGGRQYF
.	TRBD2	17	TRBV6-1	TRBJ2-1	TGTGCCAGCAGTGAATTAGGAGGGAGGGCCTTCGATAATGAGCAGTTCTTC	CASSELGGRAFDNEQFF
.	.	13	TRBV6-2/TRBV6-3	TRBJ2-5	TGTGCCAGCAGTTACCAAAAGGCGGGGACCCAGTACTTC	CASSYQKAGTQYF
.	.	18	TRBV28	TRBJ2-5	TGTGCCAGCAGTCCCTCCCGGGGGTTAGGATCGTTTCAAGAGACCCAGTACTTC	CASSPSRGLGSFQETQYF
.	.	13	TRBV5-1	TRBJ2-7	TGCGCCAGCAGCTTGACCCCTTCCTACGAGCAGTACTTC	CASSLTPSYEQYF
.	.	16	TRBV7-2	TRBJ1-3	TGTGCCAGCAGCTTAGCGGGACCGAGCTCTGGAAACACCATATATTTT	CASSLAGPSSGNTIYF
.	TRBD1	17	TRBV7-2	TRBJ1-4	TGTGCCAGCAGCTTAGGGACAGGGTCGGGAGATGGTGAAAAACTGTTTTTT	CASSLGTGSGDGEKLFF
.	.	14	TRBV13	TRBJ2-7	TGTGCCAGCAGCTTACAAGGCGGCGCCTACGAGCAGTACTTC	CASSLQGGAYEQYF
.	.	16	TRBV27	TRBJ2-7	TGTGCCAGCAGTTTATCGGGAGGTAGGGGCTCCTACGAGCAGTACTTC	CASSLSGGRGSYEQYF
.	TRBD2	17	TRBV11-2	TRBJ2-1	TGTGCCAGCAGCCCAAGACTAGCGGGTCCCTCCTACAATGAGCAGTTCTTC	CASSPRLAGPSYNEQFF
few	.	13	TRBV25-1	TRBJ2-7	TGTGCCAGCACTACGGGGACAACCTACGAGCAGTACTTC	CASTTGTTYEQYF
.	.	14	TRBV18	TRBJ2-2	TGTGCCAGCTCACCAGACAGGAACACCGGGGAGCTGTTTTTT	CASSPDRNTGELFF
.	.	14	TRBV2	TRBJ2-3	TGTGCCAGCAGTGATGTCACTAGCACAGATACGCAGTATTTT	CASSDVTSTDTQYF
.	.	14	TRBV5-5	TRBJ1-2	TGTGCCAGCAGGGCAGGACCCGCTAACTATGGCTACACCTTC	CASRAGPANYGYTF
.	.	14	TRBV28	TRBJ2-5	TGTGCCAGCAGTTTCCGCAGGGACCTAGGGACCCAGTACTTC	CASSFRRDLGTQYF
.	.	15	TRBV14	TRBJ2-7	TGTGCCAGCAGCACCCGGGACTTTCTAGACCACGAGCAGTACTTC	CASSTRDFLDHEQYF
.	TRBD1	14	TRBV9	TRBJ1-4	TGTGCCAGCAGCGAGGCGGACAGGGTGGGGGCACTGTTTTTT	CASSEADRVGALFF
.	.	15	TRBV5-6	TRBJ1-2	TGTGCCAGCAGCTTGGCCGTCAGGACAGTCTATGGCTACACCTTC	CASSLAVRTVYGYTF
.	TRBD2	16	TRBV6-6	TRBJ2-3	TGTGCCAGCAGTTACTTGCTAGCGGGGGGGCCAGATACGCAGTATTTT	CASSYLLAGGPDTQYF
.	.	17	TRBV14	TRBJ1-5	TGTGCCAGCAGCCAAGAACGGCGAGGGCAGTGGGATCAGCCCCAGCATTTT	CASSQERRGQWDQPQHF
.	TRBD1	15	TRBV6-6	TRBJ2-1	TGTGCCAGCAGTCTACAGGGGGCGCGATACAATGAGCAGTTCTTC	CASSLQGARYNEQFF
.	TRBD1	14	TRBV29-1	TRBJ2-7	TGCAGCGTTCAAGGAGGACAGGGAATGTACGAGCAGTACTTC	CSVQGGQGMYEQYF
once	.	13	TRBV6-1	TRBJ2-7	TGTGCCAGCAGTGACCACAGAATCTCGGGGCAGTACTTC	CASSDHRISGQYF
.	.	16	TRBV7-2	TRBJ1-6	TGTGCCAGCAGCTTACGGTCAGGAACCTATAATTCACCCCTCCACTTT	CASSLRSGTYNSPLHF